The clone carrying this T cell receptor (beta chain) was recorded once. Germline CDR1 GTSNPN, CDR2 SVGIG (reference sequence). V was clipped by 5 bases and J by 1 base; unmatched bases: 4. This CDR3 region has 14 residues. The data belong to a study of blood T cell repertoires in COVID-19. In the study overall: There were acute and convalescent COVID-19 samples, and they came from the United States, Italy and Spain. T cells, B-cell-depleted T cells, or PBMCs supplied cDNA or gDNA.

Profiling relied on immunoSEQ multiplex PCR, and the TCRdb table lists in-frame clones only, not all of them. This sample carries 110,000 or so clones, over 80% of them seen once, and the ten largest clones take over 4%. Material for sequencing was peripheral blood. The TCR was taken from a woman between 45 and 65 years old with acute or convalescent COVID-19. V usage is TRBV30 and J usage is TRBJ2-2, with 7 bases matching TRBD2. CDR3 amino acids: CAWGRGLNTGELFF. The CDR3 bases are TGTGCCTGGGGGAGGGGACTGAACACCGGGGAGCTGTTTTTT.